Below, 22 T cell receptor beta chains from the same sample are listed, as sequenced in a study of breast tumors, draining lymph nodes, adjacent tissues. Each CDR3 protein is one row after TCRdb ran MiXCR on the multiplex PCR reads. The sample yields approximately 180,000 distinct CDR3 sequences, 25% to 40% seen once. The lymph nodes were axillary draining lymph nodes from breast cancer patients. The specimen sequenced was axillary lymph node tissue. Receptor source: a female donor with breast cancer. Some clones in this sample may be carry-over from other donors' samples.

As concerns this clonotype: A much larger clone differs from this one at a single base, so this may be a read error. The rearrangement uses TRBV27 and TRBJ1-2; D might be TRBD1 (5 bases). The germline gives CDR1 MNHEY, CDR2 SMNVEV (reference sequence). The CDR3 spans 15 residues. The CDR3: CASSYGGGGGNGYAF. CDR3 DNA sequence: TGTGCCAGCAGTTACGGTGGGGGAGGAGGCAATGGCTACGCCTTC.

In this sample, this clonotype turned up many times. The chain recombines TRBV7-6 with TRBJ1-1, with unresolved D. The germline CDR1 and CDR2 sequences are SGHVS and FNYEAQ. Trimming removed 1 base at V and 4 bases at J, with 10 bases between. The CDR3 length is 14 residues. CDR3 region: CASSLDVWSTEAFF. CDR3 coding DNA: TGTGCCAGCAGCTTAGATGTATGGAGCACTGAAGCTTTCTTT.

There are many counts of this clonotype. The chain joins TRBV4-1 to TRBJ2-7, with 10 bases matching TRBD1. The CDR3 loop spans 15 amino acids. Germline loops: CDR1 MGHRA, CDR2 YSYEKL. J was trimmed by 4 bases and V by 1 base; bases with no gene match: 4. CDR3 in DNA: TGCGCCAGCAGCCAAGGACAGGGGGCATCTTACGAGCAGTACTTC. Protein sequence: CASSQGQGASYEQYF.

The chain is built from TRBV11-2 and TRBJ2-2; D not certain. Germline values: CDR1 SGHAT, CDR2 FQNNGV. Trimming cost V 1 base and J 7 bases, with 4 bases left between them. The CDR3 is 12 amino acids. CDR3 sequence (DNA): TGTGCCAGCAGCTTAGGAGTCGGGGAGCTGTTTTTT. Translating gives CASSLGVGELFF.

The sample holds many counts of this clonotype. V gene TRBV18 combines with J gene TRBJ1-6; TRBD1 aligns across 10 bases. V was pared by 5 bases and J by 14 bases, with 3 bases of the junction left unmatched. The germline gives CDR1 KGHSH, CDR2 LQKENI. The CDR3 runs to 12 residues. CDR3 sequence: CASSSGTGALHF. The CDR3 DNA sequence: TGTGCCAGCTCATCCGGGACAGGGGCCCTCCACTTT.

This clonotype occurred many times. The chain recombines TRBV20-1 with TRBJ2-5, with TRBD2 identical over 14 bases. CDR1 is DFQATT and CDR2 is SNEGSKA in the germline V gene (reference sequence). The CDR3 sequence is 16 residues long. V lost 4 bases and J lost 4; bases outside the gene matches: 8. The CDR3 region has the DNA TGCAGTGCTACCCAGGGACTAGCGGGGGTAGGAGAGACCCAGTACTTC. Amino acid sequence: CSATQGLAGVGETQYF.

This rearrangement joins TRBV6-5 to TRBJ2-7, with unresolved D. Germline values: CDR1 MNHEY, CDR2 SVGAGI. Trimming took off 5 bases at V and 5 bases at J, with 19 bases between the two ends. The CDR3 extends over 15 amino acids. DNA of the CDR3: TGTGCCAGCAGTCATTCTGGAAGGGTATTCCACGAGCAGTACTTC. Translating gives CASSHSGRVFHEQYF.

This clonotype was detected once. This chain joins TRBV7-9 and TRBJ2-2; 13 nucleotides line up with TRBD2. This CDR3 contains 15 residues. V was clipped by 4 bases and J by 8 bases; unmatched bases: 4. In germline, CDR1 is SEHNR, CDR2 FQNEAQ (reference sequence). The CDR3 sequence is CASSYPGLAGGELFF. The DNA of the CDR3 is TGTGCCAGCAGCTATCCGGGACTAGCGGGAGGGGAGCTGTTTTTT.

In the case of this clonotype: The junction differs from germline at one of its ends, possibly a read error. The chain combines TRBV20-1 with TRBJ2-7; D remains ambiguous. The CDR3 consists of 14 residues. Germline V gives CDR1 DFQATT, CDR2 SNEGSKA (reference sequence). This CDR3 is CSPLDVSSSSEQYF. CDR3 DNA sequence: TGCAGTCCCCTGGACGTCTCATCTTCCTCCGAGCAGTACTTC.

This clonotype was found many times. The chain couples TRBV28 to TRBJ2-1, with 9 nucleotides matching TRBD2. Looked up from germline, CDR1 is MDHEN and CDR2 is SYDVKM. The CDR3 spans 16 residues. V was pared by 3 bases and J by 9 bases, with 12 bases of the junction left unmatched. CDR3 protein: CASSFGPGLASAEQFF. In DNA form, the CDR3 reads TGTGCCAGCAGTTTCGGACCGGGACTAGCCTCCGCTGAGCAGTTCTTC.

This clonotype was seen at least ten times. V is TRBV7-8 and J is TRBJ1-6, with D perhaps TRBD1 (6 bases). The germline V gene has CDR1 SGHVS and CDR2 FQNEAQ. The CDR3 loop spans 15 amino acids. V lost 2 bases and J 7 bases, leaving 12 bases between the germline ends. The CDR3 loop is CASSLRGTTNSPLHF. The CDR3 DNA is TGTGCCAGCAGCTTAAGGGGGACTACGAATTCACCCCTCCACTTT.

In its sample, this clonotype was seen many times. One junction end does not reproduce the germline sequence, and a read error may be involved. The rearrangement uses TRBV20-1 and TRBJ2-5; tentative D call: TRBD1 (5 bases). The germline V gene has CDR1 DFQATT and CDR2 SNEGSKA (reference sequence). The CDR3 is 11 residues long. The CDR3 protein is CSAVMTETQSF. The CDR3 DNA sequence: TGCAGTGCTGTAATGACAGAGACCCAGTCCTTC.

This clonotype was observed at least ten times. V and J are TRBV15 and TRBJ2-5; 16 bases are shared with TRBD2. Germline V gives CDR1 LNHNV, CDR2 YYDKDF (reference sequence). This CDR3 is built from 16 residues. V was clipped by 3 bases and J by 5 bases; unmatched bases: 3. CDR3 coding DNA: TGTGCCACCAGCAGGGGACTAGCGGGGGGGCGTGAGACCCAGTACTTC. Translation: CATSRGLAGGRETQYF.

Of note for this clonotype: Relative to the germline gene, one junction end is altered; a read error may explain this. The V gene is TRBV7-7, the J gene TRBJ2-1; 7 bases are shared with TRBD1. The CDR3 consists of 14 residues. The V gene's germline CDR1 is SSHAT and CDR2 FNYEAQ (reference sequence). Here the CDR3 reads CASSLNRGDNEQFF. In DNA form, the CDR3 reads TGTGCTAGCAGCTTAAACAGGGGCGACAATGAGCAGTTCTTC.

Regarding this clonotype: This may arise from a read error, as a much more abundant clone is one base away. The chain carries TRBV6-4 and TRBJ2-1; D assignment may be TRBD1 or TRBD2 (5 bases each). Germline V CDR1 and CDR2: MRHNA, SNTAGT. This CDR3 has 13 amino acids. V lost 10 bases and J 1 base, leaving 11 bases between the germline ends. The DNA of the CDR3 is TGTGCCAACAAGAGGGGTTCCTACAATGAGCAGTTCTTC. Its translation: CANKRGSYNEQFF.

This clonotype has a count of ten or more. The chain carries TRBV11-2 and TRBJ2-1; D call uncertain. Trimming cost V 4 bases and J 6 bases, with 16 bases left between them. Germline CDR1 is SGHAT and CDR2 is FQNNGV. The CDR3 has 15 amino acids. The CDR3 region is CASSSYHGPINEQFF. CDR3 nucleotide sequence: TGTGCCAGCAGCTCTTACCATGGGCCCATCAATGAGCAGTTCTTC.

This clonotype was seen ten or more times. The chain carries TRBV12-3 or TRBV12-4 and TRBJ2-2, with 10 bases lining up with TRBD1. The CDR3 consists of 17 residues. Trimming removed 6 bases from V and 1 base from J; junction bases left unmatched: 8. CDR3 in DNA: TGTGCCAGCAGACCCGGGACAGGGGCACTGAACACCGGGGAGCTGTTTTTT. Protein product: CASRPGTGALNTGELFF.

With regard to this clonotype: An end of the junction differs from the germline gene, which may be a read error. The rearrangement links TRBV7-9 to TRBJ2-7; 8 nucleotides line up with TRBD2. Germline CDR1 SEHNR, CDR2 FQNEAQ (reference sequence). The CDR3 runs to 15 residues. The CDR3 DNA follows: TGTGCCTGCAGCTTAGTAGGGACTAGAGATAGCGAGCAGTACTTC. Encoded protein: CACSLVGTRDSEQYF. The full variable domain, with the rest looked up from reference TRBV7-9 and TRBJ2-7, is DTGVSQNPRHKITKRGQNVTFRCDPISEHNRLYWYRQTLGQGPEFLTYFQNEAQLEKSRLLSDRFSAERPKGSFSTLEIQRTEQGDSAMYLCACSLVGTRDSEQYFGPGTRLTVT.

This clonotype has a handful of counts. The CDR3 reads CASSPLGGRETEAFF. CDR3 nucleotide sequence: TGTGCCAGCAGCCCCCTTGGGGGGAGGGAGACTGAAGCTTTCTTT. This sequence joins TRBV7-3 and TRBJ1-1; D may be TRBD1 (5 bases). This CDR3 is built from 15 residues. Germline V gives CDR1 SGHTA, CDR2 FQGTGA. Trimming removed 5 bases from V and 5 bases from J, with 18 bases in between.

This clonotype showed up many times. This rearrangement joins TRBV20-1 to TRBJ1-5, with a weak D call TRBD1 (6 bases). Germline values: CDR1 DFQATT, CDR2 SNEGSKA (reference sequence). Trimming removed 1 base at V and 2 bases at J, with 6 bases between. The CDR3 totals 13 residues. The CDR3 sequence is CSARGQGNQPQHF. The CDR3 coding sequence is TGCAGTGCTAGAGGACAGGGCAATCAGCCCCAGCATTTT.

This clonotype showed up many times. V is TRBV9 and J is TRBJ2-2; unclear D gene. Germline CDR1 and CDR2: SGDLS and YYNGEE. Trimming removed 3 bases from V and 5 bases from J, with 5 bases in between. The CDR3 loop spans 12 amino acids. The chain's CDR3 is CASSDMTGELFF. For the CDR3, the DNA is TGTGCCAGCAGCGACATGACCGGGGAGCTGTTTTTT.

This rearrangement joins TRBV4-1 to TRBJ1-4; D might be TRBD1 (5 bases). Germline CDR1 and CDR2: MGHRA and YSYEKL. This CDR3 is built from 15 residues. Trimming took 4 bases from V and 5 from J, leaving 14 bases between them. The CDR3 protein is CASSPEAGENEKLFF. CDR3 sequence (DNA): TGCGCCAGCAGCCCAGAAGCGGGGGAGAATGAAAAACTGTTTTTT.